Given below is one TCR beta chain in context. Its target is unknown. The sample belongs to a study of post-analysis software for immune sequencing data. Across the whole study: Progressive-relapsing, secondary progressive and relapsing-remitting multiple sclerosis were among the disease courses included.

The CDR3 length is 14 residues. CDR1 is DFQATT and CDR2 is SNEGSKA in the germline V gene (reference sequence). Trimming removed 4 bases from V and 5 bases from J, with 17 bases in between. Study results and caveats: Controls showed lower frequencies than patients for roughly five TRBV segments, and TRBV5-6, TRBV5-1 and TRBV20-1 were among these.

Built from TCR beta cDNA, the libraries had unique molecular identifiers in them. Using its own MiXCR run on the PCR reads, TCRdb lists one record per CDR3 protein. This table holds 430,000 or so distinct CDR3 sequences, 39% found once. The V and J genes are TRBV20-1 and TRBJ2-5; possible D gene TRBD2, 6 bases. Sequencing was performed on blood. The source is a girl aged 2-10 years with multiple sclerosis. In DNA form, the CDR3 reads TGCAGTGCTACGATGGGGGGAGTCGGGGAGACCCAGTACTTC. Amino acids: CSATMGGVGETQYF.